This T cell receptor beta chain derives from a study of T cells in Graves' hyperthyroidism and ophthalmopathy (dated by TCRdb to the late 2010s). In terms of the full investigation: Peripheral blood samples were taken at initial diagnosis, before any treatment was given. TCR V-J signatures able to tell the groups apart were searched for in a discovery cohort of more than 90 patients, of whom more than 40 had Graves' ophthalmopathy and roughly 59 had stable Graves' hyperthyroidism. Prospective prediction of ophthalmopathy was tested in an independent validation cohort consisting of fewer than 20 hyperthyroidism patients and about 17 patients who later progressed to ophthalmopathy. For training and testing, the roughly 100 patients in the discovery cohort were randomly divided in a 7:3 ratio. Thyroid tissue and blood T-cell repertoires from more than 5 Graves' hyperthyroidism patients were also compared in the study. Following sampling, methimazole starting at 30 mg daily was given to hyperthyroidism patients, and high-dose intravenous methylprednisolone was given to ophthalmopathy patients. TCR Vbeta CDR3 sequencing of roughly 140 peripheral blood samples (roughly 43 ophthalmopathy, 75 to 80 hyperthyroidism and approximately 17 progressor patients) is reported in the paper.

Looking up the germline V gene (reference sequence) yields CDR1 DFQATT and CDR2 SNEGSKA. The CDR3 measures 17 amino acids from cysteine to phenylalanine. CDR3 DNA is the only sequence kept; it has 51 bases, read in frame from the first base. From V the trimming removes 4 bases and from J it removes 0 bases, while the gene matches leave 9 bases of the junction unaccounted for. In the ophthalmopathy patients, disease was moderately to severely active, with a Clinical Activity Score of 3 or more, a NOSPECS grade of 4 or more, and a duration of less than 3 months. The study excluded patients with uncontrolled infections, other autoimmune diseases, pregnancy or lactation. Diagnoses relied on clinical symptoms, serum thyroxine and TRAb, thyroid ultrasound and orbital computed tomography. PBMCs were separated from under 12 ml of fresh peripheral blood using Ficoll-Paque density gradient centrifugation. Trizol reagent was used to extract total RNA, and RNA quality was then checked on an Agilent 2100 Bioanalyzer.

The TCR beta CDR3 regions were amplified from the RNA transcripts. A first-round RT-PCR of the TCR CDR3 used the HTBI primer set with the Qiagen OneStep RT-PCR kit. Libraries were constructed in a second round of multiplex PCR, after which size selection and purification were performed. Paired-end sequencing of the libraries was performed with 100 bp reads on an Illumina HiSeq2000. Concerning the study's data processing: Raw data were processed with SOAPnuke, discarding reads with adapters, uncalled bases, mean Phred below 15, or no exact constant-primer or identifier match. High-quality paired reads were merged using COPE v1.2.5, and each unique nucleotide sequence was defined as a clonotype. Clonotypes were aligned to IMGT TRBV, TRBD and TRBJ reference segments using MiTCR v1.1. The analysis was restricted to V-J combinations with a frequency above 0.0001, which together covered 99.2% of the repertoires. The TCS score was defined as F50 (clonal expansion) divided by E x V (chaos), with BLOSUM62-based TCRdist calculated between CDR3 peptides within each V-J. Welch's t-statistics and random forest reduced fewer than 600 V-J features to about 12, which were used in a naive Bayes classifier (R e1071). TCRdb trimmed the raw reads at Q25, called clones with MiXCR and kept productive beta chains. CDR3 protein sequences are deduplicated, and each keeps its most common genes and DNA. TCRdb, rather than the study authors, made the V and J calls. This sample lists 490,000 or so distinct CDR3 sequences; approximately 23% were detected once. Under 55% of the sample goes to the ten largest clones.

Overall study outcomes, separate from this receptor: Sample size was not statistically predetermined, and blinding of investigators to group allocation was not performed. Blood samples also contained most of the expanded thyroid clonotypes (frequency above 0.001), which suggests that blood repertoires may reflect thyroid immune responses. In validation, the model predicted progression to ophthalmopathy with about 71% sensitivity and approximately 72% specificity, a median of 6.5 months before onset. A 13 V-J signature model separated ophthalmopathy from stable hyperthyroidism, with 87.88% sensitivity and 81.08% specificity in cross-validation and 80%/75% in testing.

This clonotype has a handful of counts. Its recognized antigen is unknown. Per-nucleotide qualities are absent, and no much larger clonotype sits a single base away. The sequence came from a woman between 70 and 85 years old with Graves' ophthalmopathy. The chain was built from TRBV20-1 and TRBJ2-7, and TRBD2 aligns with 13 junction nucleotides. The sequencing input was blood. The DNA sequence follows: TGCAGTGCTACCCCGGGACTAGCGGGATTAGACTCCTACGAGCAGTACTTC. Its amino acids are CSATPGLAGLDSYEQYF.